The rows below give T cell receptor beta chains drawn from one sample of a study of CD8 T cells in Susac syndrome. A single record per CDR3 protein comes from TCRdb applying MiXCR to the immunoSEQ multiplex PCR reads. This sample has some 260,000 distinct CDR3 sequences, with around 83% found just once. Sequencing was carried out using CD8+ T cells from PBMCs. These receptors were obtained from a human donor with multiple sclerosis. CDR3s include the opening cysteine and the closing phenylalanine or tryptophan. The D gene is left open where the match is weak. The listing skips clone size in some rows; elsewhere it reads once, few, many or a size class.

CDR3 DNA,CDR3 protein,clone size,J gene,CDR3 length,D gene,V gene
TGTGCCAGCAGCCAAACAGGGGTCGGGACTGAAGCTTTCTTT,CASSQTGVGTEAFF,NA,TRBJ1-1,14,TRBD1,TRBV7-9
TGTGCCAGCAGCTTACCGGGACGGAACAATGAGCAGTTCTTC,CASSLPGRNNEQFF,NA,TRBJ2-1,14,NA,TRBV7-9
TGTGCCAGCAGTTTATCATACCGCCCTGGGGCTAATGAAAAACTGTTTTTT,CASSLSYRPGANEKLFF,NA,TRBJ1-4,17,NA,TRBV27
TGTGCCACCAGCAGAGATTACGAGCAGGGAGGGGAGAACACTGAAGCTTTCTTT,CATSRDYEQGGENTEAFF,NA,TRBJ1-1,18,NA,TRBV15
TGTGCCAGCAGCTTATTTCGGGCAAGCGAGTACAATGAGCAGTTCTTC,CASSLFRASEYNEQFF,NA,TRBJ2-1,16,NA,TRBV11-1
TGTGCCAGCAGTTTAAGCGGGACAGGGAATGAGCAGTTCTTC,CASSLSGTGNEQFF,NA,TRBJ2-1,14,TRBD1,TRBV6-6
TGTGCCAGCAGCGTAGACCTGGGATCAGATACGCAGTATTTT,CASSVDLGSDTQYF,NA,TRBJ2-3,14,NA,TRBV9
TGTGCCAGCACACCGGTGGGCAACTATGGCTACACCTTC,CASTPVGNYGYTF,NA,TRBJ1-2,13,NA,TRBV7-9
TGTGCCAGCAGTGATAAGGGGTCGATCTTGACAGATACGCAGTATTTT,CASSDKGSILTDTQYF,NA,TRBJ2-3,16,NA,TRBV28
TGCGCCAGCAGCCCGGCGGGACTTTTCTCCTACGAGCAGTACTTC,CASSPAGLFSYEQYF,NA,TRBJ2-7,15,NA,TRBV5-1
TGTGCCTGGATCTCTCCGGGGGCCAACGTCCTGACTTTC,CAWISPGANVLTF,NA,TRBJ2-6,13,NA,TRBV30
TGTGCCAGAAGCTTGGGGTCGCGAGAGTCACATGAGCAGTTCTTC,CARSLGSRESHEQFF,NA,TRBJ2-1,15,NA,TRBV5-3
TGTGCCAGCAGAGGGACCGTTTCCTACAATGAGCAGTTCTTC,CASRGTVSYNEQFF,NA,TRBJ2-1,14,NA,TRBV28
TGTGCCAGCATCTCAGGGCCCGAGCAGTACTTC,CASISGPEQYF,NA,TRBJ2-7,11,NA,TRBV25-1
TGTGCCAGCTCACCATCAAAGGGACGACGCAATGAAAAACTGTTTTTT,CASSPSKGRRNEKLFF,NA,TRBJ1-4,16,NA,TRBV18
TGCAGCGTTCATTCAGGGGTGCGTGGTCAGCCCCAGCATTTT,CSVHSGVRGQPQHF,NA,TRBJ1-5,14,NA,TRBV29-1
TGTGCCAGCAGCTCTTGGGACAGGGCGGGCACTGAAGCTTTCTTT,CASSSWDRAGTEAFF,NA,TRBJ1-1,15,TRBD1,TRBV7-9
TGTGCCAGCTATACCAATGAAGCTTTCTTT,CASYTNEAFF,once,TRBJ1-1,10,NA,TRBV7-9
TGCAGTGCTACATACGGGGTCGGGAGTACGCAGTATTTT,CSATYGVGSTQYF,NA,TRBJ2-3,13,NA,TRBV20-1
TGTGCCAGCAGCGTAAGACCGTACCAAGAGACCCAGTACTTC,CASSVRPYQETQYF,NA,TRBJ2-5,14,NA,TRBV11-2
TGTGCCAGCAGTGCGGCCCGGAACTACGAGCAGTACTTC,CASSAARNYEQYF,NA,TRBJ2-7,13,NA,TRBV28
TGTGCCAGCAGCGCCGCGGGACTAGGGGGTTACAATGAGCAGTTCTTC,CASSAAGLGGYNEQFF,NA,TRBJ2-1,16,TRBD2,TRBV5-6
TGCAGCGCCCAAAAAGGACTAGCGGGCGCTGTCTACAATGAGCAGTTCTTC,CSAQKGLAGAVYNEQFF,few,TRBJ2-1,17,TRBD2,TRBV29-1
TGTGCCAGCAGTCCCTTTGGGAGCGGGAGATTAGAGACCCAGTACTTC,CASSPFGSGRLETQYF,NA,TRBJ2-5,16,TRBD2,TRBV28
TGTGCCACCAGCAGATACGGAATTTTTGGGGAGACCCAGTACTTC,CATSRYGIFGETQYF,NA,TRBJ2-5,15,NA,TRBV15
TGTGCCAGCAGTTTCCGAATCTGGACTAGCGCCAACAATGAGCAGTTCTTC,CASSFRIWTSANNEQFF,NA,TRBJ2-1,17,TRBD2,TRBV28
TGTGCCAGCAGCTACCCCGGGACTAGCGAACAAGGGACCCAGTACTTC,CASSYPGTSEQGTQYF,NA,TRBJ2-5,16,TRBD2,TRBV11-2
TGTGCCAGCAGTGTGGGACAGGGGGTAACTAATGAAAAACTGTTTTTT,CASSVGQGVTNEKLFF,NA,TRBJ1-4,16,TRBD1,TRBV6-1
TGTGCCAGCAGCTTAGCGACTAGCGGGAGCAATGAGCAGTTCTTC,CASSLATSGSNEQFF,NA,TRBJ2-1,15,TRBD2,TRBV7-8
TGTGCCAGCAGTTACTTACCCTCCGGGACCACCTACGAGCAGTACTTC,CASSYLPSGTTYEQYF,NA,TRBJ2-7,16,NA,TRBV6-2/TRBV6-3
TGTGCCAGCAGAGCCGACAGGGAAGAGCAGTACTTC,CASRADREEQYF,NA,TRBJ2-7,12,TRBD1,TRBV12-3/TRBV12-4
TGTGCCAGTCGACAGGGTGGGCAGCCCCAGCATTTT,CASRQGGQPQHF,NA,TRBJ1-5,12,TRBD1,TRBV19
TGTGCCAGCAGCGTAGGTGGGGGATCCTATAATTCACCCCTCCACTTT,CASSVGGGSYNSPLHF,NA,TRBJ1-6,16,NA,TRBV9
TGTGCCTGGAGTGTATGGGACAGGGGGCGTGGGAGGGCCTACGAGACCCAGTACTTC,CAWSVWDRGRGRAYETQYF,NA,TRBJ2-5,19,TRBD1,TRBV30
TGTGCCAGCACGAAAGGGGGACCTGGCAATGAGCAGTTCTTC,CASTKGGPGNEQFF,NA,TRBJ2-1,14,NA,TRBV7-8
TGTGCCAGCAGCTTATCTTCCATGGGAGTGATGAAAGAGACCCAGTACTTC,CASSLSSMGVMKETQYF,NA,TRBJ2-5,17,NA,TRBV7-9
TGCGCCAGCAGCGGGCCGACAGGCCAAAACATTCAGTACTTC,CASSGPTGQNIQYF,NA,TRBJ2-4,14,NA,TRBV23-1
TGTGCCAGCAGCGCCAGCGGGAGGACGGAGACCCAGTACTTC,CASSASGRTETQYF,NA,TRBJ2-5,14,TRBD2,TRBV9
TGCAGCGTCGGGACTAGCGGGAGATACATAAACAATGAGCAGTTCTTC,CSVGTSGRYINNEQFF,NA,TRBJ2-1,16,TRBD2,TRBV29-1
TGCAGTGCTAGGGTCTTGGGGACTAGCGGGAGGGGGAGCTCCTACAATGAGCAGTTCTTC,CSARVLGTSGRGSSYNEQFF,NA,TRBJ2-1,20,TRBD2,TRBV20-1
TGCAGTATAATAGGACGCAATGAGCAGTTCTTC,CSIIGRNEQFF,NA,TRBJ2-1,11,NA,TRBV20-1
TGCAGCGGAAACAGGGGTGAAGCTTTCTTT,CSGNRGEAFF,once,TRBJ1-1,10,TRBD1,TRBV29-1
TGCGCCAGCAGCCAGGCTGGGACAGTCTACGAGCAGTACTTC,CASSQAGTVYEQYF,few,TRBJ2-7,14,TRBD1,TRBV4-1
TGTGCCTGGAGTGTGACTAGCGGCTATTACAATGAGCAGTTCTTC,CAWSVTSGYYNEQFF,NA,TRBJ2-1,15,TRBD2,TRBV30
TGTGCCAGCAGTTACCGAGGGTTCGGGGAGCTGTTTTTT,CASSYRGFGELFF,NA,TRBJ2-2,13,NA,TRBV6-6
TGTGCCAGCAGCCAAGCAGGGGGCAATCAGCCCCAGCATTTT,CASSQAGGNQPQHF,NA,TRBJ1-5,14,NA,TRBV14
TGTGCCAGCAGTTTAACAGAGGACTATGGCTACACCTTC,CASSLTEDYGYTF,NA,TRBJ1-2,13,NA,TRBV27
TGCAGCGTTGTGCTAGCGGACACCGGGGAGCTGTTTTTT,CSVVLADTGELFF,NA,TRBJ2-2,13,TRBD2,TRBV29-1
TGTGCCAGCAGCCAAGAACCCCGAGGGCCCGAGGGGGGCAATTCACCCCTCCACTTT,CASSQEPRGPEGGNSPLHF,NA,TRBJ1-6,19,NA,TRBV3-1
TGTGCCAGCAGCTTAAACACATTGGCGTACCCGAATGAGCAGTTCTTC,CASSLNTLAYPNEQFF,NA,TRBJ2-1,16,NA,TRBV7-6